This T cell receptor (beta chain) comes out of a study of vaccination and CD4 T cells after COVID-19. On the study more broadly: At a median about 78 days (range 14 to 241) after dose two, post-vaccine samples were obtained.

This clonotype showed up just a few times. What it binds is unknown. Trimming removed 4 bases from V and 0 bases from J; junction bases left unmatched: 5. Germline lookup yields CDR1 LNHDA and CDR2 SQIVND (reference sequence). The CDR3 covers 17 residues. Treatment specified: approximately 10-day PBMC culture with coronavirus spike peptide pools or control peptides (ViraFEST assay). CD4+ T cells were isolated by negative selection after around 11 days of culture. The Oncomine TCR Beta short-read assay sequenced DNA from cultured CD4+ T cells. Using the QIAamp micro DNA kit, genomic DNA was extracted from the CD4+ T cells that had been cultured. Each CDR3 protein is one row after TCRdb ran MiXCR on the PCR reads. The sample lists more than 9,500 distinct CDR3 sequences, 53% occurring once.

Specimen: CD4+ T cells from blood, cultured in vitro. The TCR was taken from a human donor who had recovered from COVID-19. J is TRBJ2-6 and V is TRBV19, with 8 bases that match TRBD1. The CDR3 reads CASSSRGPSSGANVLTF. CDR3 DNA sequence: TGTGCCAGTAGTAGCAGGGGGCCTAGCTCTGGGGCCAACGTCCTGACTTTC.